One and the same sample provided the 32 T cell receptor beta chains below, sequenced in a study of cytomegalovirus exposure and HLA in healthy donors (dated by TCRdb to the late 2010s). The library came from the immunoSEQ multiplex PCR assay. A mixture of 60 forward primers for TCR Vbeta segments and 13 reverse primers for TCR Jbeta segments was used in the multiplex PCR. TCRdb obtained this table from immuneACCESS and retained in-frame rearrangements with V and J assigned. These tables miss some clones; where compared with another copy, unresolved V genes account for less than half of the shortfall, and the remainder is unexplained. The sample table contains around 130,000 clones; only one count was recorded for roughly 82% of them. 5.8% of the sample rests with the top ten. The sequenced sample was PBMCs. Receptor source: a man younger than 30 in good health and CMV-seropositive.

V and J are TRBV9 and TRBJ1-5; D possibly corresponds to TRBD1 (6 bases). Germline V CDR1 and CDR2: SGDLS, YYNGEE. The CDR3 covers 15 residues. The V end was cut by 1 base, the J end by 1 base, with 9 bases between. The CDR3 here is CASSVTGSSNQPQHF. CDR3 DNA sequence: TGTGCCAGCAGCGTAACAGGGTCCAGCAATCAGCCCCAGCATTTT. The full variable domain, rest sourced from reference TRBV9 and TRBJ1-5, is DSGVTQTPKHLITATGQRVTLRCSPRSGDLSVYWYQQSLDQGLQFLIQYYNGEERAKGNILERFSAQQFPDLHSELNLSSLELGDSALYFCASSVTGSSNQPQHFGDGTRLSIL.

The CDR3 sequence is CASSSAGTGYEQYF. In DNA, the CDR3 is TGTGCCAGCAGTTCGGCCGGGACTGGATACGAGCAGTACTTC. The rearrangement joins TRBV27 to TRBJ2-7, with a tentative D call TRBD2 (6 bases). The V and J ends lost 4 bases and 4 bases respectively, with 14 bases between them. This CDR3 region has 14 residues. The germline CDR1 and CDR2 sequences are MNHEY and SMNVEV (reference sequence).

CDR3 protein: CASSPGQGAGYEQYF. CDR3 nucleotides: TGCGCCAGCAGCCCAGGACAGGGGGCTGGCTACGAGCAGTACTTC. The chain has TRBV4-1 and TRBJ2-7; 11 bases align to TRBD1. V trimming: 4 bases; J trimming: 3 bases; junction bases outside the gene matches: 5. Germline V gene lookup returns CDR1 MGHRA and CDR2 YSYEKL. The CDR3 loop spans 15 amino acids.

The genes are TRBV30 and TRBJ1-4; a weak D match, TRBD1 (6 bases). V was shortened by 1 base and J by 6 bases, with 12 bases between the two germline ends. The CDR3 covers 14 residues. Germline V lookup: CDR1 GTSNPN, CDR2 SVGIG (reference sequence). As DNA, the CDR3 is TGTGCCTGGAGTGCTCAGGGGATGGATGAAAAACTGTTTTTT. It yields the protein CAWSAQGMDEKLFF.

J is TRBJ2-1 and V is TRBV6-6, with 10 bases that match TRBD2. Per the germline V gene, CDR1 is MNHNY and CDR2 is SVGAGI (reference sequence). This CDR3 is built from 16 residues. J lost 4 bases, V lost 8 bases, and 11 bases had no gene match. CDR3 DNA sequence: TGTGCCAGCCAAGGGGTACTAGCGGGAAGTTACAATGAGCAGTTCTTC. It is translated as CASQGVLAGSYNEQFF.

The gene calls are TRBV30 and TRBJ2-1; 12 bases fit TRBD2. This CDR3 contains 17 residues. The V gene end was trimmed by 3 bases and the J gene end by 11 bases; junction bases not matched to a gene: 17. From germline, CDR1 is GTSNPN and CDR2 SVGIG (reference sequence). The CDR3: CAWRDRATSGSPLQQFF. CDR3 DNA: TGTGCCTGGAGGGACAGGGCGACTAGCGGGAGTCCCCTACAGCAGTTCTTC.

The chain combines TRBV28 with TRBJ1-2; 7 bases agree with TRBD1. J lost 4 bases, V lost 4 bases, and 9 bases had no gene match. The germline V gene has CDR1 MDHEN and CDR2 SYDVKM. CDR3 length: 15 amino acids. CDR3 DNA: TGTGCCAGCAGTTCCGGGACAGAAGTTCTCTATGGCTACACCTTC. Its translation is CASSSGTEVLYGYTF.

This sequence joins TRBV5-4 and TRBJ2-2; D is possibly TRBD1 (6 bases). Trimming left V 1 base short and J 6 bases short, with 13 bases between. The CDR3 contains 15 residues. Germline CDR1 is SGHNT and CDR2 is YYREEE (reference sequence). The CDR3 region has the DNA TGTGCCAGCAGCTTGTGGGGGCGCGGAGCCGGGGAGCTGTTTTTT. Protein sequence: CASSLWGRGAGELFF.

The V call is TRBV6-5, the J call TRBJ1-1; D uncertain. The CDR3 has 16 residues. The V and J ends lost 4 bases and 3 bases respectively, with 18 bases between them. Germline CDR1 is MNHEY and CDR2 is SVGAGI. CDR3 in amino acids: CASSSPDGDGDTEAFF. In DNA form, the CDR3 reads TGTGCCAGCAGTTCCCCTGACGGAGACGGGGACACTGAAGCTTTCTTT.

A word on this clone: One end of the junction varies from germline; a read error may be responsible. V gene TRBV6-5 combines with J gene TRBJ2-5; D call uncertain. CDR3 length: 11 residues. Germline V lookup: CDR1 MNHEY, CDR2 SVGAGI. The CDR3 spells CTSRLRGTQYF. CDR3 DNA sequence: TGTACCAGCAGACTCCGAGGGACCCAGTACTTC.

The chain recombines TRBV5-1 with TRBJ2-5; 9 bases map to TRBD1. Judging by the DNA end, TRBJ2-7 fits better; the J call may be wrong. This CDR3 region has 16 residues. Looked up from germline, CDR1 is SGHRS and CDR2 is YFSETQ. The CDR3 spells CASSTTYRGRVHEQYF. CDR3 DNA: TGCGCCAGCAGCACCACATACAGGGGGCGTGTCCACGAGCAGTACTTC.

The CDR3 DNA reads as TGTGCCAGCTCACCGAAAGGGACAGGGCTCTATGGCTACACCTTC. Translation gives CASSPKGTGLYGYTF. The chain couples TRBV18 to TRBJ1-2; 9 bases are a match to TRBD1. Germline assignment: CDR1 KGHSH and CDR2 LQKENI. V gave up 3 bases and J gave up 4 bases; unmatched junction bases: 6. CDR3 length: 15 amino acids.

The V and J genes are TRBV13 and TRBJ1-1; maybe TRBD1 (6 bases). This CDR3 region has 14 residues. CDR1 and CDR2 from the germline V gene are PRHDT and FYEKMQ (reference sequence). With 4 bases removed from V and 8 bases from J, the gap between germline ends came to 17 bases. Here the CDR3 DNA reads TGTGCCAGCAGCTCCAGCACAGGGCTACGAGAAGCTTTCTTT. It translates to CASSSSTGLREAFF.

This rearrangement joins TRBV6-1 to TRBJ1-1; 7 bases line up with TRBD1. The CDR3 sequence is 14 residues long. Germline trimming cut 7 bases from V and 6 bases from J; bases unmatched to any gene: 11. Germline-derived CDR1 and CDR2 are MNHNS and SASEGT. CDR3 loop: CASTTRTGVPEAFF. The CDR3 nucleotides are TGTGCCAGCACCACCAGGACAGGAGTCCCTGAAGCTTTCTTT.

V is TRBV7-9 and J is TRBJ1-2; 8 nucleotides align to TRBD1. Germline CDR1 SEHNR, CDR2 FQNEAQ (reference sequence). The V segment lost 1 base and the J segment 6 bases; nucleotides outside the gene matches: 4. CDR3 length: 14 residues. The CDR3 sequence is CASSLGTGYNGYTF. The DNA for the CDR3 is TGTGCCAGCAGCTTAGGGACAGGGTATAATGGCTACACCTTC. Combining the CDR3 with reference TRBV7-9 and TRBJ1-2 gives the whole variable domain DTGVSQNPRHKITKRGQNVTFRCDPISEHNRLYWYRQTLGQGPEFLTYFQNEAQLEKSRLLSDRFSAERPKGSFSTLEIQRTEQGDSAMYLCASSLGTGYNGYTFGSGTRLTVV.

This chain joins TRBV7-9 and TRBJ2-7, with D possibly matching TRBD1 (5 bases). Trimming took 1 base from V and 0 from J, leaving 7 bases between them. There are 14 residues in the CDR3. CDR1 SEHNR and CDR2 FQNEAQ come from the germline V gene (reference sequence). CDR3 sequence: CASSLGGHSYEQYF. As DNA, the CDR3 is TGTGCCAGCAGCTTAGGAGGACACTCCTACGAGCAGTACTTC.

The chain links TRBV11-1 to TRBJ2-7, with TRBD2 matching 7 bases. Per the germline V gene, CDR1 is SGHAT and CDR2 is FQDESV (reference sequence). There are 14 residues in the CDR3. V was pared by 6 bases and J by 2 bases, with 7 bases of the junction left unmatched. CDR3 region: CASSLASGAYEQYF. For the CDR3, the DNA is TGTGCCAGCAGTCTAGCTAGCGGAGCCTACGAGCAGTACTTC.

The V gene is TRBV21-1, the J gene TRBJ1-1; the D call TRBD1 from the table was never checked on the DNA. TRBV21-1 is annotated as a pseudogene. The CDR3 is 17 residues long. CDR3 region: CASSRPRDRGRFWRAFF. The CDR3 DNA follows: TGTGCCAGCAGCAGGCCTCGGGACAGGGGGCGTTTTTGGCGGGCTTTCTTT.

The table lists this clone with a few counts. This chain joins TRBV9 and TRBJ1-1, with 9 bases identical to TRBD1. Germline loops: CDR1 SGDLS, CDR2 YYNGEE. The CDR3 spans 15 residues. With V trimmed by 4 bases and J by 3 bases, 7 bases remained unmatched. CDR3 coding DNA: TGTGCCAGCAGCCCCCGGGACAGGGCAGACACTGAAGCTTTCTTT. As protein: CASSPRDRADTEAFF.

This clone was counted once. CDR3: CASSQDIGSTGELFF. The CDR3 bases are TGTGCCAGCAGCCAAGATATCGGGAGCACCGGGGAGCTGTTTTTT. This chain uses TRBV14 with TRBJ2-2; possibly TRBD2 for D (6 bases). Trimming cost V 0 bases and J 4 bases, with 9 bases left between them. This CDR3 has 15 residues. Germline CDR1 SGHDN, CDR2 FVKESK.

This clone was seen only a few times. The J gene is TRBJ2-7, the V gene TRBV6-5; no firm D call. V was clipped by 8 bases and J by 0 bases, with 11 bases between them. The CDR3 is made up of 13 amino acids. Germline V gene lookup returns CDR1 MNHEY and CDR2 SVGAGI. The CDR3 spells CASGTTSSYEQYF. The CDR3 DNA sequence: TGTGCCAGCGGAACTACAAGCTCCTACGAGCAGTACTTC.

The V gene is TRBV25-1, the J gene TRBJ2-7; D is uncertain. CDR1 is MGHDK, CDR2 SYGVNS, per germline. The length of the CDR3 is 10 residues. V lost 6 bases and J 4 bases, leaving 4 bases between the germline ends. CDR3 sequence: CASSQYEQYF. CDR3 DNA sequence: TGTGCCAGCAGCCAATACGAGCAGTACTTC.

V and J are TRBV15 and TRBJ2-1; TRBD2 might be the D (7 bases). Germline lookup yields CDR1 LNHNV and CDR2 YYDKDF (reference sequence). The V end lost 1 base, the J end lost 1 base, and 17 bases lay between the germline ends. This CDR3 is 18 amino acids long. CDR3 region: CATSRALGGAGSYNEQFF. DNA for the CDR3: TGTGCCACCAGCAGAGCTTTGGGGGGGGCTGGGTCCTACAATGAGCAGTTCTTC.

The genes are TRBV11-2 and TRBJ2-7; 12 bases agree with TRBD2. CDR3 size: 17 residues. With V trimmed by 0 bases and J by 0 bases, 3 bases remained unmatched. CDR1 and CDR2 from the germline V gene are SGHAT and FQNNGV. CDR3 nucleotide sequence: TGTGCCAGCAGCTTAGAAGAGACTAGCGGGGGCTCCTACGAGCAGTACTTC. Translated, it gives CASSLEETSGGSYEQYF.

The rearrangement uses TRBV10-3 and TRBJ2-7; 8 bases are a match to TRBD1. The germline gives CDR1 ENHRY, CDR2 SYGVKD. Trimming at V came to 2 bases and at J to 5 bases, leaving 8 bases not matched to a gene. CDR3 size: 15 residues. In nucleotides, the CDR3 is TGTGCCATCAGTGAGCCAATTCGGACAGGGCACGAGCAGTACTTC. This sequence encodes CAISEPIRTGHEQYF.

The chain recombines TRBV7-9 with TRBJ2-7; D not certain. Germline V gene sequence: CDR1 SEHNR, CDR2 FQNEAQ (reference sequence). V lost 1 base and J lost 5, with 6 bases in between. This CDR3 contains 12 residues. CDR3 DNA sequence: TGTGCCAGCAGCTTAGACTCGGACGAGCAGTACTTC. Its translation: CASSLDSDEQYF. Looking up the rest from reference TRBV7-9 and TRBJ2-7 gives the full variable domain: DTGVSQNPRHKITKRGQNVTFRCDPISEHNRLYWYRQTLGQGPEFLTYFQNEAQLEKSRLLSDRFSAERPKGSFSTLEIQRTEQGDSAMYLCASSLDSDEQYFGPGTRLTVT.

The rearrangement uses TRBV18 and TRBJ1-2, with TRBD1 identical over 7 bases. CDR3 size: 14 residues. Germline-derived CDR1 and CDR2 are KGHSH and LQKENI. V shed 4 bases, J shed 6 bases, and the junction held 8 bases outside the gene matches. CDR3 in DNA: TGTGCCAGCTCACTACTCCGGGACAGCAATGGCTACACCTTC. It translates to CASSLLRDSNGYTF.

The chain combines TRBV18 with TRBJ1-2, with TRBD1 as a possible D gene (5 bases). Germline CDR1 reads KGHSH; CDR2 reads LQKENI. The CDR3 has 13 amino acids. V lost 0 bases and J 7 bases, leaving 9 bases between the germline ends. Here the CDR3 DNA reads TGTGCCAGCTCACCACCAACAGGCGGTGGCTACACCTTC. It specifies CASSPPTGGGYTF.

This clone was seen only once. The chain uses TRBV19 and TRBJ2-1, with D unresolved. This CDR3 contains 16 residues. V gave up 0 bases and J gave up 4 bases, with 13 bases separating them. Per germline, CDR1 LNHDA and CDR2 SQIVND (reference sequence). The DNA of the CDR3 is TGTGCCAGTAGTATAGAGGGCAGCAGTTATTACAATGAGCAGTTCTTC. Protein sequence: CASSIEGSSYYNEQFF.

This sequence joins TRBV6-1 and TRBJ1-1; weak D call: TRBD1 (5 bases). This CDR3 is 17 amino acids long. Trimming shortened V by 0 bases and J by 3 bases, and 17 bases separated the two germline ends. From germline, CDR1 is MNHNS and CDR2 SASEGT. DNA of the CDR3: TGTGCCAGCAGTGAAGCGGCCCAGGGTATTATAGACACTGAAGCTTTCTTT. It yields the protein CASSEAAQGIIDTEAFF.

This chain uses TRBV15 with TRBJ2-7; TRBD1 aligns across 7 bases. V shed 1 base and J 7 bases; nucleotides not matched to a gene: 7. CDR1 is LNHNV, CDR2 YYDKDF, per germline (reference sequence). The CDR3 totals 14 residues. Written as DNA, the CDR3 is TGTGCCACCAGCAGAGGACAGGGCTATGATGAGCAGTACTTC. This gives the protein CATSRGQGYDEQYF.

This sequence joins TRBV4-1 and TRBJ1-5; D gene uncertain. The V end lost 0 bases, the J end lost 0 bases, and 3 bases lay between the germline ends. Germline V gene sequence: CDR1 MGHRA, CDR2 YSYEKL. This CDR3 comprises 14 residues. For the CDR3, the DNA is TGCGCCAGCAGCCAAGATAATAGCAATCAGCCCCAGCATTTT. It yields the protein CASSQDNSNQPQHF.